One sample yielded the 22 T cell receptor beta chains listed below, sequenced in a study of blood T cell repertoires in COVID-19 (dated by TCRdb to 2018 to 2021). Library construction relied on the immunoSEQ multiplex PCR assay. TCRdb retrieved this table from immuneACCESS and kept in-frame rearrangements only. Not all clones are present; in checked studies, unresolved V genes account for under half, and no reason is known for the remainder. A total of approximately 280,000 clones appear in this sample, around 89% of them only once. The ten largest clonotypes hold roughly 5.1% of the sample. What was sequenced was peripheral blood. Every receptor here comes from a man aged 35 to 55 with acute or convalescent COVID-19.

The genes are TRBV7-9 and TRBJ1-1; D is unresolved. The germline V and J ends were trimmed by 2 bases and 2 bases, with 6 bases remaining between them. The CDR3 loop spans 13 amino acids. From germline, CDR1 is SEHNR and CDR2 FQNEAQ (reference sequence). The CDR3 sequence is CASSLQANTEAFF. CDR3 DNA sequence: TGTGCCAGCAGCTTACAGGCAAACACTGAAGCTTTCTTT.

This clone was found once. J is TRBJ1-6 and V is TRBV30; D is unresolved. CDR1 GTSNPN and CDR2 SVGIG come from the germline V gene (reference sequence). CDR3 size: 13 residues. Between the trimmed V and J ends, which lost 1 base and 8 bases, there was a span of 9 bases. In DNA form, the CDR3 reads TGTGCCTGGAGTGGGGAGTTCGATTCACCCCTCCACTTT. Protein sequence: CAWSGEFDSPLHF.

This chain connects TRBV7-2 to TRBJ2-1, with 9 positions matching TRBD1. V gave up 5 bases and J gave up 9 bases; unmatched junction bases: 17. The CDR3 runs to 17 residues. Germline assignment: CDR1 SGHTA and CDR2 FQGNSA. The CDR3 is CASSQIYRGRRVGEQFF. As DNA, the CDR3 is TGTGCCAGCAGCCAGATCTACAGGGGGCGTAGGGTGGGTGAGCAGTTCTTC.

This clone was detected only once. The rearrangement links TRBV24-1 to TRBJ2-3; tentatively, D is TRBD1 (6 bases). The V and J ends lost 9 bases and 1 base respectively, with 10 bases between them. There are 13 residues in the CDR3. Germline V lookup: CDR1 KGHDR, CDR2 SFDVKD. CDR3 sequence reads: CATGDRRTDTQYF. The CDR3 DNA reads as TGTGCCACCGGAGACAGGCGCACAGATACGCAGTATTTT.

Remarks on this clone: A read error may account for a junction end that differs from germline. J is TRBJ1-2 and V is TRBV6-5; possibly TRBD1 for D (6 bases). Looked up from germline, CDR1 is MNHEY and CDR2 is SVGAGI. The CDR3 sequence is 13 residues long. This chain's CDR3 is CASSYTSTGLPIF. The CDR3, as DNA: TGTGCCAGCAGTTACACGTCGACAGGCCTGCCGATCTTC.

This chain connects TRBV5-8 to TRBJ1-1; 7 nucleotides match TRBD1. The CDR3 totals 14 residues. CDR1 SGHTS and CDR2 YDEGEE come from the germline V gene. V lost 4 bases, J lost 3 bases, and 6 bases stayed unmatched. The CDR3 coding sequence is TGTGCCAGCAGCCCGGGACAGTTCTACACTGAAGCTTTCTTT. Protein sequence: CASSPGQFYTEAFF.

V and J are TRBV6-1 and TRBJ2-3; tentatively, D is TRBD2 (7 bases). The V gene's germline CDR1 is MNHNS and CDR2 SASEGT. The V and J ends lost 2 bases and 6 bases respectively, with 18 bases between them. The CDR3 spans 16 residues. This CDR3 reads CASSEFGPGGSDTQYF. The DNA of the CDR3 is TGTGCCAGCAGTGAATTCGGTCCGGGGGGCAGTGATACGCAGTATTTT.

This sequence joins TRBV15 and TRBJ2-3, with D perhaps matching TRBD2 (5 bases). Germline V CDR1 and CDR2: LNHNV, YYDKDF (reference sequence). The V gene lost 4 bases and the J gene lost 1 base, with 12 bases spanning the gap. This CDR3 is 15 amino acids long. The CDR3 sequence: CATSNPLRGTDTQYF. CDR3 in DNA: TGTGCCACCAGCAACCCACTGAGGGGCACAGATACGCAGTATTTT.

V usage is TRBV29-1 and J usage is TRBJ1-2, with 8 bases lining up with TRBD1. V shed 2 bases and J 0 bases; nucleotides not matched to a gene: 5. This CDR3 contains 15 residues. The V gene's germline CDR1 is SQVTM and CDR2 ANQGSEA. The CDR3 reads CSVEPTQGANYGYTF. DNA for the CDR3: TGCAGCGTTGAACCGACACAGGGGGCTAACTATGGCTACACCTTC.

This clone has a handful of counts. The CDR3 loop is CASSQGENQPQHF. For the CDR3, the DNA is TGTGCCAGCAGCCAAGGGGAGAATCAGCCCCAGCATTTT. V usage is TRBV16 and J usage is TRBJ1-5; D is undetermined. This CDR3 is built from 13 residues. The ends were cut back, 2 bases at V and 4 bases at J, with 6 bases in the middle. Germline V gene sequence: CDR1 KGHSY, CDR2 FQNENV.

The chain has TRBV2 and TRBJ1-2; TRBD1 matches at 7 bases. V gave up 7 bases and J gave up 8 bases; unmatched junction bases: 4. CDR1 is SNHLY and CDR2 is FYNNEI in the germline V gene. The CDR3 is 11 amino acids. CDR3 sequence: CASTTGVGYTF. The CDR3 coding sequence is TGTGCCAGCACTACAGGGGTGGGCTACACCTTC.

The chain links TRBV27 to TRBJ2-1; 8 bases fit TRBD1. With 3 bases clipped from V and 1 base from J, the junction kept 8 bases outside the gene matches. The length of the CDR3 is 17 residues. CDR1 is MNHEY, CDR2 SMNVEV, per germline (reference sequence). The CDR3 protein is CASSFLPGQASYNEQFF. CDR3 in DNA: TGTGCCAGCAGTTTCCTACCGGGACAGGCGTCCTACAATGAGCAGTTCTTC.

This rearrangement joins TRBV12-5 to TRBJ1-5; TRBD1 agrees at 8 bases. V gave up 3 bases and J gave up 2 bases; unmatched junction bases: 3. Germline CDR1 reads LGHNT; CDR2 reads FRNRAP. The CDR3 spans 15 residues. This CDR3 reads CASGFTDRGNQPQHF. The CDR3 region has the DNA TGTGCTAGTGGTTTCACGGACAGGGGCAATCAGCCCCAGCATTTT.

Remarks on this clone: The sample carries other DNA sequences with the same CDR3. The chain recombines TRBV5-1 with TRBJ2-5, with D possibly being TRBD1 (6 bases). The V end was cut by 3 bases, the J end by 2 bases, with 11 bases between. There are 14 residues in the CDR3. CDR1 is SGHRS and CDR2 is YFSETQ in the germline V gene. CDR3 sequence reads: CASSSGQIQETQYF. The CDR3 coding sequence is TGCGCCAGCAGCTCGGGACAAATACAAGAGACCCAGTACTTC.

In the case of this clone: Within the sample, other DNA sequences also encode this same CDR3. V and J are TRBV5-1 and TRBJ1-3, with a possible D match to TRBD1 (5 bases). V lost 4 bases to trimming and J lost 4 bases, with 12 bases between them. Germline CDR1 reads SGHRS; CDR2 reads YFSETQ. The CDR3 has 14 amino acids. Here the CDR3 DNA reads TGCGCCAGCAGCCGCGGGACGGAAGGAAACACCATATATTTT. Its protein product is CASSRGTEGNTIYF.

This chain links TRBV5-4 with TRBJ2-3, with D perhaps matching TRBD2 (5 bases). Germline V lookup: CDR1 SGHNT, CDR2 YYREEE (reference sequence). The CDR3 is 16 residues long. Trimming left V 4 bases short and J 0 bases short, with 15 bases between. The CDR3, as DNA: TGTGCCAGCAGCCCTTCGGGGTCTACTAGCACAGATACGCAGTATTTT. Protein: CASSPSGSTSTDTQYF.

V gene TRBV6-1 combines with J gene TRBJ1-4; D ambiguous. This CDR3 comprises 13 residues. Trimming pared 1 base from V and 13 bases from J, leaving 13 bases between. CDR1 MNHNS and CDR2 SASEGT come from the germline V gene. CDR3 residues: CASSEENGEGLFF. DNA of the CDR3: TGTGCCAGCAGTGAAGAGAACGGGGAGGGACTGTTTTTT.

This clone was detected once. The chain is built from TRBV18 and TRBJ1-5; D is possibly TRBD1 (6 bases). The CDR3 has 15 amino acids. The germline V and J ends were trimmed by 3 bases and 6 bases, with 15 bases remaining between them. Germline CDR1 and CDR2: KGHSH and LQKENI. The CDR3 DNA reads as TGTGCCAGCTCACCCGAGGGGGGGAAGGGTCAGCCCCAGCATTTT. It codes for CASSPEGGKGQPQHF.

The CDR3 region has the DNA TGTGCCAGTTTTAGGATAGCGCTTAACGAGCAGTACTTC. Protein sequence: CASFRIALNEQYF. The chain links TRBV14 to TRBJ2-7; perhaps TRBD2 as D (5 bases). The CDR3 runs 13 residues. The V end lost 9 bases, the J end lost 5 bases, and 17 bases lay between the germline ends. Germline V lookup: CDR1 SGHDN, CDR2 FVKESK. The full variable domain, with the rest looked up from reference TRBV14 and TRBJ2-7, is EAGVTQFPSHSVIEKGQTVTLRCDPISGHDNLYWYRRVMGKEIKFLLHFVKESKQDESGMPNNRFLAERTGGTYSTLKVQPAELEDSGVYFCASFRIALNEQYFGPGTRLTVT.

The chain has TRBV7-9 and TRBJ1-6, with a tentative D call TRBD1 (6 bases). The germline V and J ends were trimmed by 5 bases and 10 bases, with 12 bases remaining between them. The CDR3 sequence is 13 residues long. Germline loops: CDR1 SEHNR, CDR2 FQNEAQ (reference sequence). CDR3 residues: CASSRGGESPLHF. Written as DNA, the CDR3 is TGTGCCAGCAGCCGAGGGGGGGAATCACCCCTCCACTTT.

The rearrangement links TRBV10-3 to TRBJ1-4; D ambiguous. V was shortened by 10 bases and J by 0 bases, with 3 bases between the two germline ends. This CDR3 spans 11 amino acids. From germline, CDR1 is ENHRY and CDR2 SYGVKD. CDR3 sequence (DNA): TGTGCCACATCAACTAATGAAAAACTGTTTTTT. This gives the protein CATSTNEKLFF.

The chain employs TRBV7-9 and TRBJ2-1; a possible D gene is TRBD1 (6 bases). Trimming shortened V by 6 bases and J by 9 bases, and 21 bases separated the two germline ends. CDR1 SEHNR and CDR2 FQNEAQ come from the germline V gene (reference sequence). The CDR3 is 15 residues long. CDR3 residues: CASSSNRDTEIEQFF. Written as DNA, the CDR3 is TGTGCCAGCAGTTCAAACCGGGACACGGAAATTGAGCAGTTCTTC.